This T cell receptor (beta chain) was profiled in a study of blood T cells in healthy people across ages. Isolated PBMCs totaled at least 6 million in each sample. The V gene lost 6 bases and the J gene lost 3 bases, with 17 bases spanning the gap. The germline V gene encodes CDR1 MDHEN and CDR2 SYDVKM. The CDR3 spans 15 residues. This clonotype showed up just a few times. A sample-barcoded 5' primer and a J-beta primer mix were used in a second PCR of about 7 to 12 cycles. Via MiXCR, TCRdb re-called the 5' RACE reads, giving one row per CDR3 protein. Of around 650,000 distinct CDR3 sequences listed, roughly 32% are singletons.

Sequencing was performed on blood. The chain employs TRBV28 and TRBJ1-1, with D tentatively TRBD1 (5 bases). The TCR comes from a woman older than 75 in good health. CDR3 DNA: TGTGCCAGCAGAGAATTGGGGCTCCTGGACACTGAAGCTTTCTTT. This sequence encodes CASRELGLLDTEAFF.